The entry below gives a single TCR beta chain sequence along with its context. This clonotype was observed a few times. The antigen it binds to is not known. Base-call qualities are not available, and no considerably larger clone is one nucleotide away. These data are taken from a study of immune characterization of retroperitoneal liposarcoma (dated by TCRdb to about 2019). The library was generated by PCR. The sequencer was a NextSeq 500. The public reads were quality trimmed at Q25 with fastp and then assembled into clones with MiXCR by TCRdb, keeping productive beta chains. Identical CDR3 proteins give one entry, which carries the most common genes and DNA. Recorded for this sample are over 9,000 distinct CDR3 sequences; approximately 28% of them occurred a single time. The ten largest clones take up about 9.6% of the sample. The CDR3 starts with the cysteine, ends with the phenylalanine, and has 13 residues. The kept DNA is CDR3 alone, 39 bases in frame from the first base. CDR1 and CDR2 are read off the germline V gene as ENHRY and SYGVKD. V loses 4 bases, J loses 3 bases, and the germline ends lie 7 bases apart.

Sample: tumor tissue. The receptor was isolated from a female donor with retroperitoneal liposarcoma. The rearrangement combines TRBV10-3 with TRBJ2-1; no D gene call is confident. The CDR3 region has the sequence CAISGWGYNEQFF. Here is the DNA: TGTGCCATCAGTGGGTGGGGCTACAATGAGCAGTTCTTC.